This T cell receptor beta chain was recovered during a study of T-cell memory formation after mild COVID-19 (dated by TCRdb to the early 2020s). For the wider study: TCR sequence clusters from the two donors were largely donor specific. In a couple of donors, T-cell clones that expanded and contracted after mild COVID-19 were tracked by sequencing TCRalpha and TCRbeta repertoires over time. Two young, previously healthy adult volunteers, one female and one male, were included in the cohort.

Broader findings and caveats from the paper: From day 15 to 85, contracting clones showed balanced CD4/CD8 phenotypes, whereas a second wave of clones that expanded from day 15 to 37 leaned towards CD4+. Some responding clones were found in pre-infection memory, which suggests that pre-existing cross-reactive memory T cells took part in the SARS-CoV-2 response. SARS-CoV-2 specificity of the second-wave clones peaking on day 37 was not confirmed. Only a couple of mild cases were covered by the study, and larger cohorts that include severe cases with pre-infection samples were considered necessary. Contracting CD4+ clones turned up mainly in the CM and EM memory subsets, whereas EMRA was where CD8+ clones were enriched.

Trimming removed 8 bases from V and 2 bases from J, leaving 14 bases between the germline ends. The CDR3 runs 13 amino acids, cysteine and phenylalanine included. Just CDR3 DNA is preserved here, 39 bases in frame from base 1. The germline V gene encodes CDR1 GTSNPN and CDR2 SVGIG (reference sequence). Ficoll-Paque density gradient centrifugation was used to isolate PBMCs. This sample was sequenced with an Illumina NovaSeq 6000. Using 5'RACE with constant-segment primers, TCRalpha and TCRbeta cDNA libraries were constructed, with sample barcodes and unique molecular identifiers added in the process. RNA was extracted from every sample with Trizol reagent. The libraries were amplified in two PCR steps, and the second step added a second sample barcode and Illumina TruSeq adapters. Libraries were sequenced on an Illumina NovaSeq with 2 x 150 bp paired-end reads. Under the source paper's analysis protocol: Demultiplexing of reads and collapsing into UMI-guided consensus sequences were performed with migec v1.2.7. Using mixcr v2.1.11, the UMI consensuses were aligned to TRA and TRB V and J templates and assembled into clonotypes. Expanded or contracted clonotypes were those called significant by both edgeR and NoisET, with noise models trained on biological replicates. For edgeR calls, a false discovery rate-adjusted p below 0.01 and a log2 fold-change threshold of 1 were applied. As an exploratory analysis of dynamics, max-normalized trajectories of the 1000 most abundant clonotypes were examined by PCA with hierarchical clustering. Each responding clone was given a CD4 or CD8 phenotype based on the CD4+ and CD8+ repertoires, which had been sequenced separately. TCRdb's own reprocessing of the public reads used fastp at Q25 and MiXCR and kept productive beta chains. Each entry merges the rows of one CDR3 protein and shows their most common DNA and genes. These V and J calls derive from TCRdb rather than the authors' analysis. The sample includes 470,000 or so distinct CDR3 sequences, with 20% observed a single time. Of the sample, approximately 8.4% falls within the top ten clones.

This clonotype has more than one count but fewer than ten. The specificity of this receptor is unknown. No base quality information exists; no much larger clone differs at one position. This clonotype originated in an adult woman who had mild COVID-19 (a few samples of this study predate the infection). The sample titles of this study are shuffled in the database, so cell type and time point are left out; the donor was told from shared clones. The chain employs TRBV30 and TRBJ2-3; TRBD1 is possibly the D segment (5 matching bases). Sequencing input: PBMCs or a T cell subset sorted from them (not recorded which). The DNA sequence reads TGTGCCCGAGAACAGGAAAACACAGATACGCAGTATTTT. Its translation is CAREQENTDTQYF.